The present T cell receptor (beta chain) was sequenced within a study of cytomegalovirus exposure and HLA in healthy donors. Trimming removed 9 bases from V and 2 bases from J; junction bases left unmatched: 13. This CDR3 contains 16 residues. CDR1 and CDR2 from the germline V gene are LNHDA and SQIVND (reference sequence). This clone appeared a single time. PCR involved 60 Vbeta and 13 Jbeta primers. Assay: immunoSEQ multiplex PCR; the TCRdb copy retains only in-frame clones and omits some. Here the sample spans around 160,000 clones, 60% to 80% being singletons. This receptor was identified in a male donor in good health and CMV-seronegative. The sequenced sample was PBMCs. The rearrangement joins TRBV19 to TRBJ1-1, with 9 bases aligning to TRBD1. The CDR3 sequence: CASDTGGATVNTEAFF. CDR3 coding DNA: TGTGCCAGCGACACAGGGGGCGCGACCGTCAACACTGAAGCTTTCTTT.